This TCR beta chain was identified during a study of T cell responses to AZD1222 COVID-19 vaccine. Study-wide background: Whether given at about 4 or about 12 weeks, second doses were pooled. Study-wide results and limits: Donors were mostly white British, more females; clonal diversity possibly underestimated. Dominant at 160-218 and 743-854, vaccine-associated CD4 TCRs also spanned spike. Repertoires were obtained solely post-peak T cell response.

Trimming removed 4 bases from V and 4 bases from J, with 10 bases in between. This CDR3 comprises 13 residues. The germline V gene has CDR1 SGHNT and CDR2 YYREEE (reference sequence). Here immunoSEQ multiplex PCR was the method, and the copy in TCRdb shows in-frame clones only, minus some. The sample contains more than 100,000 clones, around nine tenths of which appear only once. Remarks on this clone: The antigen is undetermined.

The TCR originated in an adult in good health. Sequenced here: peripheral blood, sampled on day 0 of AZD1222 vaccination. The chain uses TRBV5-4 and TRBJ2-3; D gene unclear. CDR3 residues: CASSPPTADTQYF. The CDR3 DNA is TGTGCCAGCAGCCCCCCAACGGCAGATACGCAGTATTTT. The variable domain in full, completed from reference TRBV5-4 and TRBJ2-3, reads ETGVTQSPTHLIKTRGQQVTLRCSSQSGHNTVSWYQQALGQGPQFIFQYYREEENGRGNFPPRFSGLQFPNYSSELNVNALELDDSALYLCASSPPTADTQYFGPGTRLTVL.